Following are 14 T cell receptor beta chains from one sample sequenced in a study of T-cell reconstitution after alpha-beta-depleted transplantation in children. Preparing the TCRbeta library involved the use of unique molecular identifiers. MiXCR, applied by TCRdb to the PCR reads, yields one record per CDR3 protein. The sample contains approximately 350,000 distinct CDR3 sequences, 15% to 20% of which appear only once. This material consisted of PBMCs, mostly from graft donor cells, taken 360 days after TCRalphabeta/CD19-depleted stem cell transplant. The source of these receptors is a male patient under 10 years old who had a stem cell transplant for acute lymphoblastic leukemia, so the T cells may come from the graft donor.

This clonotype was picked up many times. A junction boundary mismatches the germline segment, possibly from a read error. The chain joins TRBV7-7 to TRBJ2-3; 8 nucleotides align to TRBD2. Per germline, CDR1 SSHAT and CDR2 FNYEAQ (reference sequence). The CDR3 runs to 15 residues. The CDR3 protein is CASSLGSGNTDTQYF. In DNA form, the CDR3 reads TGTGCTAGCAGCTTGGGTAGCGGGAACACAGATACGCAGTATTTT.

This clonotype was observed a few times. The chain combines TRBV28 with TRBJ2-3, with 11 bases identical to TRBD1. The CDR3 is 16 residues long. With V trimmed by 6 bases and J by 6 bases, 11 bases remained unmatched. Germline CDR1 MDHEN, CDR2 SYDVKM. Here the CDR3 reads CASRPLLGQGEDTQYF. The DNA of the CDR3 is TGTGCCAGCAGGCCCTTGTTGGGACAGGGGGAGGATACGCAGTATTTT.

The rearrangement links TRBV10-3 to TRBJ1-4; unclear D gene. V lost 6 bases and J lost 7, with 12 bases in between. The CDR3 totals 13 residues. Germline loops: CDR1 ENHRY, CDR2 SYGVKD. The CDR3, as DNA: TGTGCCATCAGAGCGGGCAGAACTGAAAAACTGTTTTTT. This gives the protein CAIRAGRTEKLFF.

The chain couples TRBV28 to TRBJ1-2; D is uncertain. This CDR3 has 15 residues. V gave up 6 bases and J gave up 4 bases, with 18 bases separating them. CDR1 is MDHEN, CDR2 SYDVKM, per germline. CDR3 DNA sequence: TGTGCCAGCAGACTTTCACCGGGATATTCCTATGGCTACACCTTC. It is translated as CASRLSPGYSYGYTF.

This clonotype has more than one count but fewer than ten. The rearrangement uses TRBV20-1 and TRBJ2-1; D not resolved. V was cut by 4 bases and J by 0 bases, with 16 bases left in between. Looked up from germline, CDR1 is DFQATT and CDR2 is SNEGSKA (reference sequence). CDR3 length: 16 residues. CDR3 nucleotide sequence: TGCAGTGCTACTAGAAGGCGGTCGAGCTCCTACAATGAGCAGTTCTTC. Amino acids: CSATRRRSSSYNEQFF.

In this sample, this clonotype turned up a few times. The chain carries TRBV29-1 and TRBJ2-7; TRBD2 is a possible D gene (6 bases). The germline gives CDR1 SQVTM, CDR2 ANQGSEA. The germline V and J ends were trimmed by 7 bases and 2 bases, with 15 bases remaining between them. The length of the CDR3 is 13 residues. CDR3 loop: CSAVRGFPYEQYF. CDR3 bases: TGCAGCGCCGTCCGGGGGTTCCCCTACGAGCAGTACTTC.

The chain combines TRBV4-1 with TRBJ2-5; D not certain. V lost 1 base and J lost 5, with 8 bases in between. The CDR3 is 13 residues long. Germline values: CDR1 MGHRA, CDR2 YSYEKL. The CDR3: CASSQGSRETQYF. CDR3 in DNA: TGCGCCAGCAGCCAAGGGTCGCGGGAGACCCAGTACTTC.

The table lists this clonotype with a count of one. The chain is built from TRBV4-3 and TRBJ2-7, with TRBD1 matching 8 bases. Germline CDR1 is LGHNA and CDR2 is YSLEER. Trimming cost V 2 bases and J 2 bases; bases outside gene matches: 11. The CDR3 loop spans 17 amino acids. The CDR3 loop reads CASSQRFDRGSAYEQYF. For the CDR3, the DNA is TGCGCCAGCAGCCAACGCTTCGACAGGGGATCAGCCTACGAGCAGTACTTC.

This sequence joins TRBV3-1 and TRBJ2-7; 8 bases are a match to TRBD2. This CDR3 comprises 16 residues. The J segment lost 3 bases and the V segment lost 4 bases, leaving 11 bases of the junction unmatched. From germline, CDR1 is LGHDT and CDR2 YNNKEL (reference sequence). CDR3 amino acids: CASSPNSASGHYEQYF. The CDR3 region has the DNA TGTGCCAGCAGCCCCAATAGTGCTAGCGGGCACTACGAGCAGTACTTC.

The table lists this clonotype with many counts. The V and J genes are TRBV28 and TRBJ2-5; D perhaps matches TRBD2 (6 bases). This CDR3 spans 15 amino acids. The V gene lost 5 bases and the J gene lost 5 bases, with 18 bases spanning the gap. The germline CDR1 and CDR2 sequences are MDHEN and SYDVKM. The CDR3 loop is CASSHWGSEGETQYF. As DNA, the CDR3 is TGTGCCAGCAGTCACTGGGGGTCGGAGGGGGAGACCCAGTACTTC.

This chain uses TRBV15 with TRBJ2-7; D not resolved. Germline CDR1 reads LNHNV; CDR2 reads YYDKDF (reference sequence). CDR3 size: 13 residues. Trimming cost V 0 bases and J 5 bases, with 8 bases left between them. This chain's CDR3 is CATSRDGRDEQYF. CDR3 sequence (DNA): TGTGCCACCAGCAGAGATGGAAGGGACGAGCAGTACTTC.

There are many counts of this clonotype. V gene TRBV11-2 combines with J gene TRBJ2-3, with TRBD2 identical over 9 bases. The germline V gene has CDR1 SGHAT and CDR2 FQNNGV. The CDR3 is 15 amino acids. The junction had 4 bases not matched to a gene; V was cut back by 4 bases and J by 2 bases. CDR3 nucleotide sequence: TGTGCCAGCAGCTCAGGGACTAGCAACACAGATACGCAGTATTTT. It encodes CASSSGTSNTDTQYF.

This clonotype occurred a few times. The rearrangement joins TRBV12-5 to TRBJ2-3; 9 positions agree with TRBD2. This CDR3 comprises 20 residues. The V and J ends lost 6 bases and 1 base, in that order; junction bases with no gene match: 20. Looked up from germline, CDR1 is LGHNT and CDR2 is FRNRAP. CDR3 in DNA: TGTGCTAGTGGAAGAGACAAGACTAGCGGTCCTCCCAGCGGCACAGATACGCAGTATTTT. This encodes CASGRDKTSGPPSGTDTQYF.

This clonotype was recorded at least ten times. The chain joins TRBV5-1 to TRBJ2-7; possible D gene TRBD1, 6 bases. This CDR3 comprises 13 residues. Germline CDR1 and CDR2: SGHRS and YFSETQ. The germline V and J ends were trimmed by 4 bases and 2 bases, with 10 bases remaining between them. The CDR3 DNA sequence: TGCGCCAGCAGCCTGGACAGAACCTACGAGCAGTACTTC. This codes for CASSLDRTYEQYF.